The next 10 T cell receptor beta chains were all read from a single sample in a study of T cell responses to AZD1222 COVID-19 vaccine. Generated by immunoSEQ multiplex PCR, the TCRdb table keeps only in-frame clones and is missing some. The table includes 89,000 or so clones, about 86% detected once. Specimen: peripheral blood, collected 28 days after the second AZD1222 dose. The source of these receptors is an adult who received the AZD1222 COVID-19 vaccine.

The chain employs TRBV6-5 and TRBJ2-1, with 8 bases that match TRBD1. Per the germline V gene, CDR1 is MNHEY and CDR2 is SVGAGI. V lost 5 bases to trimming and J lost 11 bases; unmatched junction nucleotides: 14. The CDR3 consists of 15 residues. The CDR3, as DNA: TGTGCCAGCAGTCGGGGACAGGACTATTCAACACAGCAGTTCTTC. Translation: CASSRGQDYSTQQFF.

The chain joins TRBV4-1 to TRBJ1-1, with TRBD1 matching 11 bases. Looked up from germline, CDR1 is MGHRA and CDR2 is YSYEKL. J lost 3 bases, V lost 1 base, and 1 base had no gene match. The CDR3 contains 15 residues. This CDR3 is CASSQGTGGYTEAFF. The CDR3 coding sequence is TGCGCCAGCAGCCAAGGGACAGGGGGCTACACTGAAGCTTTCTTT.

This clone appeared a single time. The rearrangement uses TRBV5-1 and TRBJ1-6; TRBD1 is a possible D gene (6 bases). CDR3 length: 16 amino acids. Germline loops: CDR1 SGHRS, CDR2 YFSETQ. V lost 4 bases to trimming and J lost 3 bases, with 14 bases between them. CDR3 nucleotide sequence: TGCGCCAGCAGCCCCTCCCCAGGGGTCTATAATTCACCCCTCCACTTT. Translated, it gives CASSPSPGVYNSPLHF.

This clone was seen a single time. The V and J genes are TRBV2 and TRBJ1-6, with 7 bases lining up with TRBD1. Germline trimming cut 7 bases from V and 9 bases from J; bases unmatched to any gene: 6. Germline values: CDR1 SNHLY, CDR2 FYNNEI. The CDR3 contains 13 residues. This CDR3 reads CASKEGAGSPLHF. CDR3 nucleotide sequence: TGTGCCAGCAAGGAGGGGGCCGGTTCACCCCTCCACTTT.

The rearrangement joins TRBV3-1 (or the pseudogene TRBV3-2) to TRBJ1-3, with 7 bases identical to TRBD1. CDR3 length equals 18 residues. J lost 0 bases, V lost 4 bases, and 12 bases had no gene match. Germline V gives CDR1 LGHDT, CDR2 YNNKEL (reference sequence). CDR3 nucleotide sequence: TGTGCCAGCAGCCCAAGAAGGGACAGATCATCCTCTGGAAACACCATATATTTT. It translates to CASSPRRDRSSSGNTIYF.

This clone was seen a handful of times. In nucleotides, the CDR3 is TGTGCCAGCAGTTATTGGGGACAGGGGAGCGGCTACACCTTC. Translating gives CASSYWGQGSGYTF. The rearrangement joins TRBV6-5 to TRBJ1-2; 10 bases map to TRBD1. V shed 3 bases, J shed 8 bases, and the junction held 6 bases outside the gene matches. This CDR3 is built from 14 residues. Per germline, CDR1 MNHEY and CDR2 SVGAGI.

The rearrangement uses TRBV5-1 and TRBJ1-6; perhaps TRBD1 as D (6 bases). Trimming took 0 bases from V and 10 from J, leaving 11 bases between them. The CDR3 is 14 residues long. CDR1 is SGHRS, CDR2 YFSETQ, per germline. The CDR3 sequence is CASSLGTDYSPLHF. The DNA of the CDR3 is TGCGCCAGCAGCTTGGGGACAGACTACTCACCCCTCCACTTT.

A remark on this clone: This same CDR3 is encoded by further DNA sequences in the sample. V and J are TRBV27 and TRBJ1-2, with a weak D call TRBD1 (5 bases). CDR1 and CDR2 (germline): MNHEY, SMNVEV (reference sequence). Trimming stripped 5 bases from V and 7 bases from J, with 11 bases between. This CDR3 has 12 amino acids. DNA of the CDR3: TGTGCCAGCAGTGCCGGGGCGGGTGGCTACACCTTC. Its translation: CASSAGAGGYTF.

This clone appeared a few times. The genes are TRBV6-1 and TRBJ2-7; possibly TRBD2 for D (6 bases). V was pared by 5 bases and J by 0 bases, with 17 bases between. The germline V gene encodes CDR1 MNHNS and CDR2 SASEGT. The CDR3 runs to 16 residues. The CDR3 is CASSKGDLAYSYEQYF. The CDR3 DNA reads TGTGCCAGCAGTAAAGGGGACCTAGCGTACTCCTACGAGCAGTACTTC.

This sequence joins TRBV6-5 and TRBJ2-7; weak D call: TRBD1 (6 bases). CDR3 length: 15 residues. Germline V gene lookup returns CDR1 MNHEY and CDR2 SVGAGI. The V and J ends lost 4 bases and 6 bases respectively, with 19 bases between them. The CDR3 reads CASSSNYRAPLEQYF. The CDR3, as DNA: TGTGCCAGCAGTTCGAACTACAGGGCCCCCCTCGAGCAGTACTTC.